This is a list of T cell receptor beta chains from one sample in a study of T cells after yellow fever vaccination. TCRdb reprocessed the 5' RACE reads with MiXCR, giving one entry per CDR3 protein. The data hold 450,000 to 650,000 distinct CDR3 sequences, with about 14% observed a single time. Sample: PBMCs, taken on the day of the yellow fever booster vaccination. These TCRs come from a man aged 25-45 years who received the YFV17D yellow fever vaccine. CDR3s include the opening cysteine and the closing phenylalanine or tryptophan. The D gene is left open where the match is weak. Size values are once, few and many counts, or a class for expanded clones, and some rows have none.

V: TRBV29-1; J: TRBJ2-7; D: TRBD1; size: -; DNA: TGCAGCGTTGAAGTAGGCGGGACAGGCACCTACGAGCAGTACTTC; CDR3: CSVEVGGTGTYEQYF
V: TRBV28; J: TRBJ2-2; D: -; size: many; DNA: TGTGCCAGCAGTAGGGGCGGAAGGAACACCGGGGAGCTGTTTTTT; CDR3: CASSRGGRNTGELFF
V: TRBV20-1; J: TRBJ2-7; D: -; size: -; DNA: TGCAGCGCTGGGCGGTTGACCTACGAGCAGTACTTC; CDR3: CSAGRLTYEQYF
V: TRBV10-3; J: TRBJ2-1; D: -; size: -; DNA: TGTGCCATCAGCCCCACCACGGGGGCTAGAGACAATGAGCAGTTCTTC; CDR3: CAISPTTGARDNEQFF
V: TRBV18; J: TRBJ2-3; D: -; size: -; DNA: TGTGCCAGCTCACTGGGATCGGTGGAAGATACGCAGTATTTT; CDR3: CASSLGSVEDTQYF
V: TRBV27; J: TRBJ1-5; D: -; size: few; DNA: TGTGCCAGCAGTTTATGGGCAGGGGATTCTAATCAGCCCCAGCATTTT; CDR3: CASSLWAGDSNQPQHF
V: TRBV7-2; J: TRBJ1-2; D: -; size: -; DNA: TGTGCCAGCAGCTTAGGGATTAGTGGAGCTAACTATGGCTACACCTTC; CDR3: CASSLGISGANYGYTF
V: TRBV7-8; J: TRBJ2-3; D: TRBD2; size: -; DNA: TGTGCCAGCAGCGTCACTAGCGGGAGCGGTTCATATACGCAGTATTTT; CDR3: CASSVTSGSGSYTQYF
V: TRBV7-6; J: TRBJ2-1; D: TRBD2; size: -; DNA: TGTGCCAGCAGCTTAGAAGTCCGGGGGGTAGACAATGAGCAGTTCTTC; CDR3: CASSLEVRGVDNEQFF
V: TRBV7-2; J: TRBJ2-5; D: TRBD1; size: few; DNA: TGTGCCAGCAGCTCAACCACAGGGGTGCAGGGAGAGACCCAGTACTTC; CDR3: CASSSTTGVQGETQYF
V: TRBV7-8; J: TRBJ2-7; D: TRBD1; size: -; DNA: TGTGCCAGCAGGGGATTCCCCGCGACAGGGGTCCAGCGGGTTGTAGACGAGCAGTACTTC; CDR3: CASRGFPATGVQRVVDEQYF
V: TRBV27; J: TRBJ1-2; D: -; size: few; DNA: TGTGCCAGCAGTTTATACAGGTTCTATGGCTACACCTTC; CDR3: CASSLYRFYGYTF
V: TRBV20-1; J: TRBJ2-1; D: -; size: many; DNA: TGCAGTGCCGCTAGAGGAGCCAGCTCCTACAATGAGCAGTTCTTC; CDR3: CSAARGASSYNEQFF
V: TRBV4-3; J: TRBJ2-7; D: TRBD1; size: -; DNA: TGCGCCAGCAGCCTATCCCGGGACAGATTCGACGAGCAGTACTTC; CDR3: CASSLSRDRFDEQYF
V: TRBV10-2; J: TRBJ2-3; D: TRBD2; size: few; DNA: TGCGCCAGCAGGACGTCTAGCGGGAGGCTGGCAGATACGCAGTATTTT; CDR3: CASRTSSGRLADTQYF
V: TRBV4-3; J: TRBJ2-3; D: -; size: few; DNA: TGCGCCAGCAGCCAAGAACCGAGAGGGGATACGCAGTATTTT; CDR3: CASSQEPRGDTQYF
V: TRBV3-1; J: TRBJ2-3; D: TRBD1; size: once; DNA: TGTGCCAGCAGCCACCCCGTGGGACAGGGGACAGATACGCAGTATTTT; CDR3: CASSHPVGQGTDTQYF
V: TRBV28; J: TRBJ2-7; D: TRBD2; size: -; DNA: TGTGCCAGCACCGATACTAGCGGGAGCATCCGCGAGCAGTACTTC; CDR3: CASTDTSGSIREQYF
V: TRBV20-1; J: TRBJ2-3; D: TRBD2; size: few; DNA: TGCAGTGCTAGATCGGGGACTAGCGGGAGGGGAGATACGCAGTATTTT; CDR3: CSARSGTSGRGDTQYF
V: TRBV19; J: TRBJ1-2; D: -; size: -; DNA: TGTGCCAGTAGTATAGATGGCCAGCGCCTGATCTATGGCTACACCTTC; CDR3: CASSIDGQRLIYGYTF
V: TRBV7-9; J: TRBJ1-2; D: -; size: many; DNA: TGTGCCAGCAGCTCCGGGGATGGCTACACCTTC; CDR3: CASSSGDGYTF
V: TRBV6-1; J: TRBJ2-7; D: -; size: -; DNA: TGTGCCAGCCGCGCTGACAGGCCGCCCTACGAGCAGTACTTC; CDR3: CASRADRPPYEQYF
V: TRBV6-2/TRBV6-3; J: TRBJ2-1; D: TRBD2; size: few; DNA: TGTGCCAGCAGTTCTTGGCGGGAGTACGACAATGAGCAGTTCTTC; CDR3: CASSSWREYDNEQFF
V: TRBV15; J: TRBJ2-1; D: -; size: -; DNA: TGTGCCACCAGCAGACAGTACAATGAGCAGTTCTTC; CDR3: CATSRQYNEQFF
V: TRBV5-1; J: TRBJ1-3; D: -; size: -; DNA: TGCGCCAGCAGTCCCTTCAGTCCTTCTGGAAACACCATATATTTT; CDR3: CASSPFSPSGNTIYF
V: TRBV6-1; J: TRBJ2-3; D: -; size: few; DNA: TGTGCCAGCTTGGTAGGGTTCCGTGGCACAGATACGCAGTATTTT; CDR3: CASLVGFRGTDTQYF
V: TRBV7-9; J: TRBJ2-6; D: -; size: few; DNA: TGTGCCAGCAGCTTCACAGGGACTGGGGCCAACGTCCTGACTTTC; CDR3: CASSFTGTGANVLTF
V: TRBV20-1; J: TRBJ2-1; D: -; size: few; DNA: TGCAGTGCTAGAGTCGGTATAGCGTCTTCCTACAATGAGCAGTTCTTC; CDR3: CSARVGIASSYNEQFF
V: TRBV12-3/TRBV12-4; J: TRBJ2-2; D: TRBD1; size: -; DNA: TGTGCCAGCAGTTCCCGACAGGGGTACAACACCGGGGAGCTGTTTTTT; CDR3: CASSSRQGYNTGELFF
V: TRBV29-1; J: TRBJ2-3; D: -; size: -; DNA: TGCAGCGTTGTTTTGGACTACACAGATACGCAGTATTTT; CDR3: CSVVLDYTDTQYF
V: TRBV6-1; J: TRBJ2-1; D: -; size: -; DNA: TGTGCCAGCAGTAGGGGCGGAGGGCTGGGGGAGCAGTTCTTC; CDR3: CASSRGGGLGEQFF
V: TRBV6-1; J: TRBJ1-1; D: -; size: few; DNA: TGTGCCAGCAACCGTGCAGCTTTCTTT; CDR3: CASNRAAFF
V: TRBV7-2; J: TRBJ2-7; D: TRBD2; size: -; DNA: TGTGCCAGCAGCTCGTCCATAGCGGGGAGAACCTACGAGCAGTACTTC; CDR3: CASSSSIAGRTYEQYF
V: TRBV4-1; J: TRBJ2-7; D: -; size: -; DNA: TGCGCCAGCAGCCAAGTAGGACCGGGGTACGAGCAGTACTTC; CDR3: CASSQVGPGYEQYF
V: TRBV6-2/TRBV6-3; J: TRBJ2-7; D: -; size: -; DNA: TGTGCCAGCAGTTACGAGGGCGGTGAGCAGTACTTC; CDR3: CASSYEGGEQYF
V: TRBV4-3; J: TRBJ2-7; D: TRBD2; size: few; DNA: TGCGCCAGCAGCCAAGCGGGGGGAGACTACGAGCAGTACTTC; CDR3: CASSQAGGDYEQYF
V: TRBV13; J: TRBJ2-2; D: -; size: few; DNA: TGTGCCAGCACCACTGACACAGGGCCCGGGGAGCTGTTTTTT; CDR3: CASTTDTGPGELFF
V: TRBV7-2; J: TRBJ2-5; D: TRBD2; size: few; DNA: TGTGCCAGCAGCTCGGCGGGACTAGCGGCCCTAGGGACCCAGTACTTC; CDR3: CASSSAGLAALGTQYF
V: TRBV20-1; J: TRBJ2-2; D: -; size: -; DNA: TGCAGTGGGGGCCGGGGACACAACACCGGGGAGCTGTTTTTT; CDR3: CSGGRGHNTGELFF
V: TRBV27; J: TRBJ1-6; D: TRBD1; size: -; DNA: TGTGCCAGCAGTTCCGGTCGACAGGGTCGAGGTTCACCCCTCCACTTT; CDR3: CASSSGRQGRGSPLHF
V: TRBV20-1; J: TRBJ2-5; D: -; size: -; DNA: TGCAGTGCTAGAGCCGGGAGCCAAGAGACCCAGTACTTC; CDR3: CSARAGSQETQYF
V: TRBV20-1; J: TRBJ2-7; D: TRBD2; size: -; DNA: TGCAGTGCCTTCCCTGGGGGGGATGCCTCCTACGAGCAGTACTTC; CDR3: CSAFPGGDASYEQYF
V: TRBV6-5; J: TRBJ2-7; D: -; size: many; DNA: TGTGCCAGCAGTTACGATGGGACACTCTCCTACGAGCAGTACTTC; CDR3: CASSYDGTLSYEQYF
V: TRBV30; J: TRBJ2-1; D: TRBD2; size: few; DNA: TGTGCCTGGACGAATAGCGGGAGCAGTGAGCAGTTCTTC; CDR3: CAWTNSGSSEQFF
V: TRBV18; J: TRBJ1-5; D: -; size: -; DNA: TGTTCCAGCTCACCGGCAGGTTATAGCAATCAGCCCCAGCATTTT; CDR3: CSSSPAGYSNQPQHF
V: TRBV7-7; J: TRBJ2-1; D: TRBD2; size: -; DNA: TGTGCCAGCAGCTTAAGCCTAGCGGGGCTCAATGAGCAGTTCTTC; CDR3: CASSLSLAGLNEQFF
V: TRBV5-1; J: TRBJ2-5; D: TRBD1; size: -; DNA: TGCGCCAGCAGCTATAGGGGACAGCAAGAGACCCAGTACTTC; CDR3: CASSYRGQQETQYF
V: TRBV5-1; J: TRBJ2-7; D: TRBD2; size: many; DNA: TGCGCCAGCAGCTCTGGCGGGAGTAATCGTCGGTACGAGCAGTACTTC; CDR3: CASSSGGSNRRYEQYF
V: TRBV20-1; J: TRBJ2-6; D: TRBD1; size: many; DNA: TGCAGTGCTAGAGTTTCCGGACAGGGAACGGCTGGGGCCAACGTCCTGACTTTC; CDR3: CSARVSGQGTAGANVLTF
V: TRBV7-2; J: TRBJ1-4; D: -; size: -; DNA: TGTGCCAGCAGCTTAAGGCTCCGGGATGAAAAACTGTTTTTT; CDR3: CASSLRLRDEKLFF
V: TRBV7-9; J: TRBJ2-5; D: TRBD1; size: -; DNA: TGTGCCAGCAGCCCGGCCTGGGACAGAAAAGAGACCCAGTACTTC; CDR3: CASSPAWDRKETQYF
V: TRBV20-1; J: TRBJ2-1; D: -; size: few; DNA: TGCAGTGCTAGAGGGGTAGGGGAGTCCTACTCCTACAATGAGCAGTTCTTC; CDR3: CSARGVGESYSYNEQFF
V: TRBV20-1; J: TRBJ2-3; D: -; size: many; DNA: TGCAGTGCTTTTGTGGCGGGATGGGTAGATACGCAGTATTTT; CDR3: CSAFVAGWVDTQYF